The TCR beta chain under discussion was sequenced for a study of CD8+CD57+ T cells in acquired aplastic anemia. This clonotype was detected only a few times. A clone one base away is much larger, so this may be a read error. Using genomic DNA as the template, TCR beta VDJ and CDR3 profiling was carried out. TCRdb re-called the reads through MiXCR, storing one row per CDR3 protein. The sample gives some 410,000 distinct CDR3 sequences, 55% to 75% of which show up once; 3.5% to 4.5% is in the top ten. V lost 5 bases, J lost 3 bases, and 16 bases lay in between. Germline-derived CDR1 and CDR2 are ENHRY and SYGVKD. This CDR3 has 15 residues.

The chain recombines TRBV10-3 with TRBJ1-1; D is undetermined. Sequenced sample: sorted CD4+, CD8+, or CD8+CD57+ T cells (not recorded which) from PBMCs. The TCR was taken from a human donor in good health, serving as a control. CDR3 in DNA: TGTGCCATCAGTTTGGCCCCCATCCTCGACACTGAAGCTTTCTTT. As protein: CAISLAPILDTEAFF.